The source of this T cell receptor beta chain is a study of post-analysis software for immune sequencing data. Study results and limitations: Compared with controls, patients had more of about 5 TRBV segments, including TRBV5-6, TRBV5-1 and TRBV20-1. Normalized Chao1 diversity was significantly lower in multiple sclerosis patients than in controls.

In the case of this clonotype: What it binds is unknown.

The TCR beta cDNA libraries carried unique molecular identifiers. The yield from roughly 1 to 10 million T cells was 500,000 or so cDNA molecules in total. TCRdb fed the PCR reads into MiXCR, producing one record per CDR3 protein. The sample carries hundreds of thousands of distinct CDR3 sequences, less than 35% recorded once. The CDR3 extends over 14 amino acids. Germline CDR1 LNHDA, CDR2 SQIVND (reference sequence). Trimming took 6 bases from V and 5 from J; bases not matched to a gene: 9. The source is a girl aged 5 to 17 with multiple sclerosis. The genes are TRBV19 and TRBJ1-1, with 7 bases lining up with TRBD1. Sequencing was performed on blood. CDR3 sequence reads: CASSTTTGETEAFF. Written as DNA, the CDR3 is TGTGCCAGTAGCACGACTACAGGGGAAACTGAAGCTTTCTTT.